This T cell receptor (beta chain) was identified during a study of CXCR3-negative and CXCR3-positive naive CD8 T cells. Libraries of TRB cDNA were made by 5' RACE and carried UMIs. TCRdb reanalyzed the 5' RACE reads and collapses them to one entry per CDR3 protein, without DNA. This sample's table has 150,000 to 180,000 distinct CDR3 sequences. Findings and limits, study-wide: TRB CDR3s were more hydrophobic in CXCR3-positive than in CXCR3-negative naive cells. Comparably high diversity marked both naive subsets, whereas memory CD8+ cells had much lower diversity.

Germline CDR1 LNHNV, CDR2 YYDKDF (reference sequence). This CDR3 is built from 16 residues. As concerns this clonotype: Its antigen is not identified.

The V call is TRBV15, the J call TRBJ2-1; the D call from TCRdb, TRBD2, cannot be confirmed without DNA. The clonotype originates from a human donor in good health. Some clones in this sample may be carry-over from other donors' samples. The sequenced sample was naive CXCR3+ CD8+ T cells from blood. Described subset: CD45RO-CCR7+CD27+CD95- naive CD8+ T cells expressing CXCR3 (TNR3+). CDR3 sequence: CATSTSAGPLRNEQFF.